This paragraph covers one T cell receptor beta chain sequence. Its antigen is currently unknown. This entry belongs to a study of cytomegalovirus exposure and HLA in healthy donors. Study results and limitations: Rarity held for most TCR sequences, but there were some public TCRs that occurred in many donors.

It was with 60 Vbeta and 13 Jbeta primers that the PCR ran. This table comes from immunoSEQ multiplex PCR, and its TCRdb copy is limited to in-frame clones, with some not included. The data hold about 120,000 clones, with around three quarters observed a single time. J gave up 4 bases and V 4 bases, and 14 bases lay outside the gene matches. The CDR3 is 17 residues long. Germline CDR1 reads LGHNA; CDR2 reads YSLEER. The receptor was isolated from a young man in good health and CMV-seropositive. The sequenced sample consisted of PBMCs. V usage is TRBV4-3 and J usage is TRBJ2-3; 7 positions match TRBD2. CDR3 DNA: TGCGCCAGCAGCCGAGGGGTCGGGCTAGCGGAGGCAGATACGCAGTATTTT. This encodes CASSRGVGLAEADTQYF.